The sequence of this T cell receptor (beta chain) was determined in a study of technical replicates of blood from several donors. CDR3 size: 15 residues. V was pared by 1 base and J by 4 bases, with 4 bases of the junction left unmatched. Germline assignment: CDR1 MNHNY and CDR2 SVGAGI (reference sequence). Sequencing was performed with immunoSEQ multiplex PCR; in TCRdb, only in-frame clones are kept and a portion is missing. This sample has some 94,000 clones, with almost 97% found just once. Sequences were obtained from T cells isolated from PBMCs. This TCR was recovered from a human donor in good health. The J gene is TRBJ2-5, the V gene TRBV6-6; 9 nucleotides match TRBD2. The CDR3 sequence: CASSYLAGERETQYF. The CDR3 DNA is TGTGCCAGCAGTTACTTAGCGGGAGAGAGAGAGACCCAGTACTTC.